This T cell receptor beta chain was recovered during a study of T cell repertoires in cytomegalovirus infection (dated by TCRdb to between 2018 and 2020). Some background on the complete study: Recently identified HLA-C-restricted CMV epitopes, whose presentation resists viral immunomodulation, were targeted by peptide stimulations together with well-studied HLA-B-restricted epitopes. Donor HLA type was relevant to the analysis, as public TCR beta signatures indicated carriage of CMV infection together with the matching HLA type.

What the research found in general, with its limitations: The ex vivo response was dominated by HLA-C-restricted CMV-specific TCR beta clonotypes, and the single most frequent clonotype in two of eight donors was supplied by these HLA-C-restricted clonotypes. In both this cohort and an independent roughly 330-donor cohort, the cumulative frequency of public TCR beta family members distinguished carriers of CMV infection plus the relevant HLA type.

Notes on this clonotype: No cognate antigen has been identified for it. Base qualities are not at hand, and no much larger clone is one base apart.

The CDR3 measures 19 amino acids from cysteine to phenylalanine. Only the CDR3 region is kept as DNA, spanning 57 bases read in frame from base 1. The germline V gene (reference sequence) sets CDR1 to LNHDA and CDR2 to SQIVND. The germline V end is reduced by 7 bases and the J end by 6 bases; junction bases left unmatched: 24. For sequencing, an Illumina HiSeq 1500 was employed. TCRdb itself trimmed the public reads at Q25 with fastp, ran MiXCR and retained productive beta chains. Each CDR3 protein appears once, grouped with its most common genes and DNA. This sample gives about 830,000 distinct CDR3 sequences in total; about 33% of them show up just once. The ten largest clones capture roughly an eighth of the sample. The treatment or condition label for this specimen denotes: in vitro stimulation with specific CMV peptide epitopes to enrich CMV-specific T cells.

Sequences were derived from cultured CD8+ T cells from PBMCs, sampled from culture after CMV antigen stimulation. This chain joins TRBV19 to TRBJ1-5; 7 middle bases align to TRBD1. This TCR was recovered from a human donor in good health (CMV status not recorded). Some clones in this sample may be carry-over from other donors' samples. For the CDR3, the sequence is CASTPEHHGRGQGPQPQHF. In nucleotide form, the sequence is TGTGCCAGTACCCCGGAACATCATGGGAGGGGGCAGGGGCCTCAGCCCCAGCATTTT.